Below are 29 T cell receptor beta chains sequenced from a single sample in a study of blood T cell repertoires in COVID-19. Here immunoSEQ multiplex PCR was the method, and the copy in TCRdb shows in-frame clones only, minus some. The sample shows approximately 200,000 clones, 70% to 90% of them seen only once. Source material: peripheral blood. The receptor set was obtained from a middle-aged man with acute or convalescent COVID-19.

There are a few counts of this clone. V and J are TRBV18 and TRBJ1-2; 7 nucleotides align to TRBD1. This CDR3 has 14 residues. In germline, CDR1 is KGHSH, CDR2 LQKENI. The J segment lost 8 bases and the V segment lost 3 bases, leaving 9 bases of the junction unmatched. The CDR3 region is CASSPRRQGRGYTF. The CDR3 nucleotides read TGTGCCAGCTCACCGCGCCGACAGGGTCGGGGCTACACCTTC. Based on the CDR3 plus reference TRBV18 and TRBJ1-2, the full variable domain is NAGVMQNPRHLVRRRGQEARLRCSPMKGHSHVYWYRQLPEEGLKFMVYLQKENIIDESGMPKERFSAEFPKEGPSILRIQQVVRGDSAAYFCASSPRRQGRGYTFGSGTRLTVV.

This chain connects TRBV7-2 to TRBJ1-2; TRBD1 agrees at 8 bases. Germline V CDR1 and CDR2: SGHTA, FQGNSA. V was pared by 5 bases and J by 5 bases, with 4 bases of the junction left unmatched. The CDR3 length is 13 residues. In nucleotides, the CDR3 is TGTGCCAGCAGCGAAACAGGGGGTTATGGCTACACCTTC. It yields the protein CASSETGGYGYTF. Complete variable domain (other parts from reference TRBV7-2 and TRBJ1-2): GAGVSQSPSNKVTEKGKDVELRCDPISGHTALYWYRQSLGQGLEFLIYFQGNSAPDKSGLPSDRFSAERTGGSVSTLTIQRTQQEDSAVYLCASSETGGYGYTFGSGTRLTVV.

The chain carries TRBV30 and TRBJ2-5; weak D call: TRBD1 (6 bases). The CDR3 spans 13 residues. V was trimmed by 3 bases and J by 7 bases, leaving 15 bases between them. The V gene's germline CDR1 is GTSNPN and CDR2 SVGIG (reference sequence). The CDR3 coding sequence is TGTGCCTGGAGCGCCAGGGGCTGGGGGACCCAGTACTTC. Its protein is CAWSARGWGTQYF.

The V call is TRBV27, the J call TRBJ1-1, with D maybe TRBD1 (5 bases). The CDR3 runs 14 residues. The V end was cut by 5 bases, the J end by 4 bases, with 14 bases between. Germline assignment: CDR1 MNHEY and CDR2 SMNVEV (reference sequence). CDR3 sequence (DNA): TGTGCCAGCAGTCCCCGAAGCAGGGCCACTGAAGCTTTCTTT. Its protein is CASSPRSRATEAFF.

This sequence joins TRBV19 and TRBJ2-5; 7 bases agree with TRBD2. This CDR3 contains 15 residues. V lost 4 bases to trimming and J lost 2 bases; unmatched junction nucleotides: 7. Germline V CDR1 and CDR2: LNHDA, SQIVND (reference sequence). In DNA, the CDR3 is TGTGCCAGTAGTACCCAGGGACTACCGCAAGAGACCCAGTACTTC. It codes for CASSTQGLPQETQYF.

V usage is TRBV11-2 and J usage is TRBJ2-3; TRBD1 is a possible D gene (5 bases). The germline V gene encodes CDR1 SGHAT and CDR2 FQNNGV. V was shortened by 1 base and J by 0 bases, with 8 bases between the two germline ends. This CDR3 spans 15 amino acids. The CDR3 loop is CASSLGTPSTDTQYF. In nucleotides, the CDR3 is TGTGCCAGCAGCTTAGGGACACCAAGCACAGATACGCAGTATTTT.

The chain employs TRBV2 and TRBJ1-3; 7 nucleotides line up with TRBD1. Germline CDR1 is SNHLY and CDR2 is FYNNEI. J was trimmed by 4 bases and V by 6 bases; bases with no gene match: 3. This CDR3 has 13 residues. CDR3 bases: TGTGCCAGCAGGGGCAGGGGGGGAAACACCATATATTTT. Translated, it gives CASRGRGGNTIYF.

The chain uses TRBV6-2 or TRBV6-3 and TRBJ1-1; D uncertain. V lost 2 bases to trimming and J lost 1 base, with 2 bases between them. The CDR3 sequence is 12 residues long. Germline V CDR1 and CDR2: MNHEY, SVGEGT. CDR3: CASSYRNTEAFF. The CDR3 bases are TGTGCCAGCAGTTACCGGAACACTGAAGCTTTCTTT.

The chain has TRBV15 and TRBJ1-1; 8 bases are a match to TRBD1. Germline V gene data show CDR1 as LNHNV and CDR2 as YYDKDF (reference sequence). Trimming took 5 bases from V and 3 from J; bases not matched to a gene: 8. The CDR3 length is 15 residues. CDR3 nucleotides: TGTGCCACCAGCCCCAAGGACAGGGAAGACACTGAAGCTTTCTTT. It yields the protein CATSPKDREDTEAFF.

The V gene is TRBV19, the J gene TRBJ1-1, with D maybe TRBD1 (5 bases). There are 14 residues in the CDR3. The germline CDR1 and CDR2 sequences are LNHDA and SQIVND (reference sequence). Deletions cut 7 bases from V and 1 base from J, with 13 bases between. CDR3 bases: TGTGCCAGTACCTCAGGCAGGGCGAACACTGAAGCTTTCTTT. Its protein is CASTSGRANTEAFF.

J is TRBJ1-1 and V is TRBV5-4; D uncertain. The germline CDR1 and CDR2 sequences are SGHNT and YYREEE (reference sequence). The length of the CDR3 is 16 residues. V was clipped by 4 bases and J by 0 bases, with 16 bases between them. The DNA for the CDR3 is TGTGCCAGCAGCAAAGAGGGAGCTATCTTGAACACTGAAGCTTTCTTT. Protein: CASSKEGAILNTEAFF.

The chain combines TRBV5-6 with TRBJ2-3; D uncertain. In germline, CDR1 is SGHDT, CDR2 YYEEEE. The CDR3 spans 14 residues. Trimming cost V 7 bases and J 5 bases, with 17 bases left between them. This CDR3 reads CASAHARLEDTQYF. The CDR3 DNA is TGTGCCAGCGCCCACGCCAGGTTGGAAGATACGCAGTATTTT.

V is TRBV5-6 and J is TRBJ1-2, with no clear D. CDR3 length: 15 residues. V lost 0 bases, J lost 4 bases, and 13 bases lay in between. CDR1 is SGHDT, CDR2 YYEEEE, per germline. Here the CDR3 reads CASSLATGGLYGYTF. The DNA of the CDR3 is TGTGCCAGCAGCTTGGCCACGGGAGGCCTCTATGGCTACACCTTC.

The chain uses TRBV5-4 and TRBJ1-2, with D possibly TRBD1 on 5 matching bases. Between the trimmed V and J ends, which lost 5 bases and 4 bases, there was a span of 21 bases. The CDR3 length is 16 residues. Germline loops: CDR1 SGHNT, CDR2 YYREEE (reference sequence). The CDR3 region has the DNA TGTGCCAGCAGTTCCGGACTGCCGGGGGGGTTCTATGGCTACACCTTC. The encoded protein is CASSSGLPGGFYGYTF.

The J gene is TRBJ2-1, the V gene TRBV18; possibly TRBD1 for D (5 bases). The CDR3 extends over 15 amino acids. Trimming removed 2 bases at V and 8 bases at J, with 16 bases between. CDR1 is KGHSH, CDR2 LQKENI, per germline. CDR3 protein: CASSPLGLGPDEQFF. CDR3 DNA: TGTGCCAGCTCACCATTGGGGCTCGGCCCTGATGAGCAGTTCTTC. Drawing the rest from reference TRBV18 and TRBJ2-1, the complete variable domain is NAGVMQNPRHLVRRRGQEARLRCSPMKGHSHVYWYRQLPEEGLKFMVYLQKENIIDESGMPKERFSAEFPKEGPSILRIQQVVRGDSAAYFCASSPLGLGPDEQFFGPGTRLTVL.

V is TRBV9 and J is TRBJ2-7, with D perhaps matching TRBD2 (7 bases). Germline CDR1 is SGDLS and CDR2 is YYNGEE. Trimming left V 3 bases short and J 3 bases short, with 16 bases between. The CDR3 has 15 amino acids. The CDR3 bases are TGTGCCAGCAGCGAGTCGGCGGGGGCTTACTACGAGCAGTACTTC. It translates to CASSESAGAYYEQYF.

The CDR3 DNA reads as TGCGCCAGCAGCTTGGTAGGACAGGGAGACGAGCAGTACTTC. Its protein is CASSLVGQGDEQYF. The rearrangement joins TRBV5-1 to TRBJ2-7; 8 bases line up with TRBD1. The CDR3 loop spans 14 amino acids. Germline CDR1 reads SGHRS; CDR2 reads YFSETQ. The J segment lost 5 bases and the V segment lost 0 bases, leaving 4 bases of the junction unmatched.

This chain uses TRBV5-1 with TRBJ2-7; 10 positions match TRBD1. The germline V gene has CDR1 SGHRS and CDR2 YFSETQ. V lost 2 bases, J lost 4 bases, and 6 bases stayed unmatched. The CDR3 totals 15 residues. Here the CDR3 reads CASSFWTGGGYEQYF. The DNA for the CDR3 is TGCGCCAGCAGCTTCTGGACAGGGGGAGGTTACGAGCAGTACTTC.

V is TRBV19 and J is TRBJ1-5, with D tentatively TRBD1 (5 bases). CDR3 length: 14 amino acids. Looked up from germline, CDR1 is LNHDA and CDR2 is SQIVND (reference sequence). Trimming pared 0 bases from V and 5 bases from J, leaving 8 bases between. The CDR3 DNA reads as TGTGCCAGTAGTATAGACAGGGCCGATCAGCCCCAGCATTTT. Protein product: CASSIDRADQPQHF.

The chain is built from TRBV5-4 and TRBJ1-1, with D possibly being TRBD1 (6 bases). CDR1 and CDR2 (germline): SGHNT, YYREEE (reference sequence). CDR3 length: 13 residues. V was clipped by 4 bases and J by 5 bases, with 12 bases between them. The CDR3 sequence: CASSPQGNTEAFF. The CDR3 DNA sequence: TGTGCCAGCAGCCCACAGGGTAATACTGAAGCTTTCTTT.

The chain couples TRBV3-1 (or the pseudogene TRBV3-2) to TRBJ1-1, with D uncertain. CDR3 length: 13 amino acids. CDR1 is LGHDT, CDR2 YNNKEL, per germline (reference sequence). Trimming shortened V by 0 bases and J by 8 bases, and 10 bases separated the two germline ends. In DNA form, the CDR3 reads TGTGCCAGCAGCCAAGATTGGAGGCTAGAAGCTTTCTTT. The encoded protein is CASSQDWRLEAFF.

The CDR3: CASSFGTGYGYTF. The CDR3 nucleotides read TGCGCCAGCAGCTTCGGGACAGGGTATGGCTACACCTTC. The V call is TRBV5-1, the J call TRBJ1-2; 9 nucleotides align to TRBD1. V shed 2 bases, J shed 5 bases, and the junction held 1 base outside the gene matches. The CDR3 consists of 13 residues. Germline V CDR1 and CDR2: SGHRS, YFSETQ.

The CDR3 DNA follows: TGTGCCAGCAGCCCAGGTGGGGGGACAGGGCTCGAAAAACTGTTTTTT. It specifies CASSPGGGTGLEKLFF. The J gene is TRBJ1-4, the V gene TRBV7-7; 9 bases agree with TRBD1. V lost 5 bases and J lost 8; bases outside the gene matches: 12. The CDR3 consists of 16 residues. From germline, CDR1 is SSHAT and CDR2 FNYEAQ (reference sequence).

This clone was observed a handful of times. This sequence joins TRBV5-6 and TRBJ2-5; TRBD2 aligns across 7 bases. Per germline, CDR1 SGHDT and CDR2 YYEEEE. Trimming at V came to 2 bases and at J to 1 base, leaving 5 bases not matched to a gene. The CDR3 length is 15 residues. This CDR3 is CASSFGGGGQETQYF. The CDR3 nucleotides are TGTGCCAGCAGCTTTGGCGGCGGGGGCCAAGAGACCCAGTACTTC.

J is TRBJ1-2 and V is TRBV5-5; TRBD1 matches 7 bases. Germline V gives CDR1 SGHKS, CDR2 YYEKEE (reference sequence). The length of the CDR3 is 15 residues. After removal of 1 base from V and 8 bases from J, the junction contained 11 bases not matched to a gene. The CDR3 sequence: CASSLLGDSSRGYTF. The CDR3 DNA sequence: TGTGCCAGCAGCTTGTTGGGGGACAGTAGTAGGGGCTACACCTTC.

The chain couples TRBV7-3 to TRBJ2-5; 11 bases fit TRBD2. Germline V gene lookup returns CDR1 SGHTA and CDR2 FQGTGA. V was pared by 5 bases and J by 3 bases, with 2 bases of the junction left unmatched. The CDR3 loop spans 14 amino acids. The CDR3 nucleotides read TGTGCCAGCAGCCCGGGACTAGCGGAAGAGACCCAGTACTTC. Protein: CASSPGLAEETQYF.

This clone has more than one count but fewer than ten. The CDR3 is CASTLPQGSAPLHF. CDR3 DNA: TGTGCCAGTACCTTACCCCAGGGAAGTGCACCCCTCCACTTT. V is TRBV19 and J is TRBJ1-6; tentatively, D is TRBD1 (5 bases). This CDR3 is built from 14 residues. Germline V gene lookup returns CDR1 LNHDA and CDR2 SQIVND (reference sequence). V lost 7 bases to trimming and J lost 11 bases, with 18 bases between them.

The CDR3: CASSYSGGRHEKLFF. The CDR3 DNA reads as TGTGCCAGCAGTTACTCGGGGGGACGGCATGAAAAACTGTTTTTT. This rearrangement joins TRBV6-5 to TRBJ1-4, with D possibly being TRBD1 (5 bases). The CDR3 is 15 residues long. Per germline, CDR1 MNHEY and CDR2 SVGAGI. The V gene lost 0 bases and the J gene lost 6 bases, with 11 bases spanning the gap.

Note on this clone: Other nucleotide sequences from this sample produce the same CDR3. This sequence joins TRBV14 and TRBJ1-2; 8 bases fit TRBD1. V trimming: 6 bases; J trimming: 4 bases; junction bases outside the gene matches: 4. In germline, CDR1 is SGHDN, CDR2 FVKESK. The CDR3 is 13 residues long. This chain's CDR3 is CASSDRGSYGYTF. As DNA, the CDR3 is TGTGCCAGCAGTGACAGGGGTAGCTATGGCTACACCTTC.